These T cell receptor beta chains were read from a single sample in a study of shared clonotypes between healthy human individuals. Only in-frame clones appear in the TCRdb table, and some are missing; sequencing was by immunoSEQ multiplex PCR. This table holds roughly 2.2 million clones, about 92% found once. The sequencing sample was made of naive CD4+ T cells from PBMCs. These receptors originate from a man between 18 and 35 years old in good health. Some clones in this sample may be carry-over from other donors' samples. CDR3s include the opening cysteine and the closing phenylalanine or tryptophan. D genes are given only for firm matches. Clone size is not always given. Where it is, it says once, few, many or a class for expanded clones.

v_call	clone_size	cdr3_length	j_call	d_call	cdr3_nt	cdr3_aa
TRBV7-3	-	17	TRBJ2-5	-	TGTGCCAGCAGCTTAGGGTCACAGGGCACTAAAAGAGAGACCCAGTACTTC	CASSLGSQGTKRETQYF
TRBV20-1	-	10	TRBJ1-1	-	TGCAGTGCTCAGACCGTAGGAGCTTTCTTT	CSAQTVGAFF
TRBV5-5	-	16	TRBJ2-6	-	TGTGCCAGCAGCGTCACAGGGAGCTCTGGGGCCAACGTCCTGACTTTC	CASSVTGSSGANVLTF
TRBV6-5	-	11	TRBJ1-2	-	TGTGCCGCGGGGGGGAGATATGGCTACACCTTC	CAAGGRYGYTF
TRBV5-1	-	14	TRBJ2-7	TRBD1	TGCGCCAGCAGCTTGGAGACAGGGGGCCACGAGCAGTACTTC	CASSLETGGHEQYF
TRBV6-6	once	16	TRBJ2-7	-	TGTGCCAGCAGTACAATACTTGTGAGTGGCTCCTACGAGCAGTACTTC	CASSTILVSGSYEQYF
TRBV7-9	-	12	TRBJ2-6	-	TGTGCCAGCAGCTCTGGGGCCAACGTCCTGACTTTC	CASSSGANVLTF
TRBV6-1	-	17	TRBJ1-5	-	TGTGCCAGCAGTGAAACAAGGCGTGGTGGGAACAATCAGCCCCAGCATTTT	CASSETRRGGNNQPQHF
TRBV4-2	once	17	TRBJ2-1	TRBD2	TGTGCCAGCAGCCTAGATAATAGCGGGGAGCCCTACAATGAGCAGTTCTTC	CASSLDNSGEPYNEQFF
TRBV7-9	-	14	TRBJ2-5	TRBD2	TGTGCCAGCAGCACTACTAGCGGGAAGGAGACCCAGTACTTC	CASSTTSGKETQYF
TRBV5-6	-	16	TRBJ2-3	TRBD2	TGTGCCAGCAGCTTGGCTCTAGCGGGACCCACAGATACGCAGTATTTT	CASSLALAGPTDTQYF
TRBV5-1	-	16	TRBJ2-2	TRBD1	TGCGCCAGCAGCCCACCGACAGGGGCGAACACCGGGGAGCTGTTTTTT	CASSPPTGANTGELFF
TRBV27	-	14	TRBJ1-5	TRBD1	TGTGCCAGCAGTTTATGGACAGGGGGCCAGCCCCAGCATTTT	CASSLWTGGQPQHF
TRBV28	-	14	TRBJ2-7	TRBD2	TGTGCCAGCAGTTTAACTAGCGGGAGTTACGAGCAGTACTTC	CASSLTSGSYEQYF
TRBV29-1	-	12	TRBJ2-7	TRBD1	TGCAGCGCTACGGGACAGGGGTACGAGCAGTACTTC	CSATGQGYEQYF